The source of this T cell receptor (beta chain) is a study of cytomegalovirus exposure and HLA in healthy donors. It was with 60 Vbeta and 13 Jbeta primers that the PCR ran. Method: immunoSEQ multiplex PCR; TCRdb's copy keeps in-frame clones and lacks some. This sample has some 110,000 clones, with approximately 82% found just once. This clone was seen a handful of times. This CDR3 spans 15 amino acids. V dropped 5 bases and J dropped 8; count of bases not matched to a gene: 8. Germline values: CDR1 MNHEY, CDR2 SMNVEV (reference sequence). The clonotype originates from a young man in good health and CMV-seropositive. The chain couples TRBV27 to TRBJ1-6; 8 nucleotides line up with TRBD1. The sequenced material came from PBMCs. This CDR3 is CASSLRQGTDSPLHF. CDR3 DNA sequence: TGTGCCAGCAGTCTGAGACAGGGGACGGATTCACCCCTCCACTTT.